Listed here are 18 T cell receptor beta chains from one sample, sequenced in a study of T-cell reconstitution after alpha-beta-depleted transplantation in children. Library preparation (for TCRbeta) was performed with unique molecular identifiers. TCRdb ran MiXCR on the PCR reads and lists one entry per CDR3 protein. The sample includes 150,000 to 250,000 distinct CDR3 sequences, just over 14% of them seen just once. The sample here was PBMCs from the stem cell graft donor, taken from the stem cell graft. These receptors all stem from a human donor who donated a stem cell graft to a child with acute lymphoblastic leukemia.

This clonotype was counted once. A much larger clone sits a single nucleotide away, making a read error possible. V gene TRBV5-1 combines with J gene TRBJ2-6, with D uncertain. Germline V gives CDR1 SGHRS, CDR2 YFSETQ. The CDR3 is 12 amino acids. V lost 2 bases and J 6 bases, leaving 3 bases between the germline ends. This CDR3 is CASSFVANVLTF. Here the CDR3 DNA reads TGCGCCAGCAGCTTTGTGGCCAACGTCCTGACTTTC.

CDR3 in DNA: TGTGCCAGCAGTCAGGGAGGTGGCTACACCTTC. Translating it yields CASSQGGGYTF. The V call is TRBV6-6, the J call TRBJ1-2; TRBD1 is a possible D gene (5 bases). The V gene's germline CDR1 is MNHNY and CDR2 SVGAGI (reference sequence). There are 11 residues in the CDR3. Trimming left V 5 bases short and J 7 bases short, with 8 bases between.

This clonotype has ten or more counts. The J gene is TRBJ1-2, the V gene TRBV20-1; D is perhaps TRBD1 (5 bases). The germline V gene has CDR1 DFQATT and CDR2 SNEGSKA (reference sequence). The CDR3 is made up of 13 amino acids. Trimming took off 6 bases at V and 8 bases at J, with 19 bases between the two ends. CDR3 nucleotide sequence: TGCAGTGCATCAAACGGGGTTTCAGGGGGCTACACCTTC. Encoded protein: CSASNGVSGGYTF.

The rearrangement links TRBV5-1 to TRBJ2-1; the D gene is possibly TRBD2 (5 bases). CDR1 is SGHRS, CDR2 YFSETQ, per germline. Trimming pared 0 bases from V and 7 bases from J, leaving 8 bases between. CDR3 size: 13 residues. This CDR3 is CASSLAEGNEQFF. The CDR3 region has the DNA TGCGCCAGCAGCTTGGCCGAGGGTAATGAGCAGTTCTTC. The full variable domain, completed using reference TRBV5-1 and TRBJ2-1, is KAGVTQTPRYLIKTRGQQVTLSCSPISGHRSVSWYQQTPGQGLQFLFEYFSETQRNKGNFPGRFSGRQFSNSRSEMNVSTLELGDSALYLCASSLAEGNEQFFGPGTRLTVL.

This clonotype was observed at least ten times. The rearrangement uses TRBV11-2 and TRBJ2-1; 7 nucleotides line up with TRBD2. V gave up 5 bases and J gave up 7 bases; unmatched junction bases: 17. Germline V lookup: CDR1 SGHAT, CDR2 FQNNGV. CDR3 length equals 17 residues. The CDR3 coding sequence is TGTGCCAGCAGCACCACAGGAGGCGGGAGAGGTAGGAATGAGCAGTTCTTC. It yields the protein CASSTTGGGRGRNEQFF.

This clonotype was recorded at least ten times. This chain joins TRBV25-1 and TRBJ1-1; D possibly corresponds to TRBD1 (5 bases). This CDR3 comprises 11 residues. V gave up 7 bases and J gave up 7 bases, with 10 bases separating them. In germline, CDR1 is MGHDK, CDR2 SYGVNS. DNA of the CDR3: TGTGCCAGCATCCAGGGATATGAAGCTTTCTTT. It yields the protein CASIQGYEAFF.

This clonotype was counted many times. The CDR3 loop reads CASSWASGVDEQFF. In DNA, the CDR3 is TGTGCCAGCAGCTGGGCTAGCGGGGTGGATGAGCAGTTCTTC. V and J are TRBV11-1 and TRBJ2-1, with TRBD2 identical over 9 bases. Per the germline V gene, CDR1 is SGHAT and CDR2 is FQDESV (reference sequence). This CDR3 is built from 14 residues. After removal of 4 bases from V and 8 bases from J, the junction contained 6 bases not matched to a gene.

The sample holds many counts of this clonotype. The chain combines TRBV7-9 with TRBJ2-7, with a tentative D call TRBD1 (6 bases). The CDR3 covers 13 residues. Germline-derived CDR1 and CDR2 are SEHNR and FQNEAQ (reference sequence). V was pared by 0 bases and J by 5 bases, with 8 bases between. DNA for the CDR3: TGTGCCAGCAGCTTAGCGACAGGCGACGAGCAGTACTTC. Translating gives CASSLATGDEQYF.

There are many counts of this clonotype. The genes are TRBV6-1 and TRBJ2-7, with 8 bases matching TRBD1. CDR3 length: 14 residues. J gave up 3 bases and V 4 bases, and 5 bases lay outside the gene matches. Germline V gene data show CDR1 as MNHNS and CDR2 as SASEGT. The chain's CDR3 is CASSVPGGSYEQYF. CDR3 sequence (DNA): TGTGCCAGCAGTGTCCCAGGGGGCAGCTACGAGCAGTACTTC.

This clonotype was seen ten or more times. The V gene is TRBV27, the J gene TRBJ2-1; TRBD1 matches 7 bases. The CDR3 runs to 13 residues. Germline V lookup: CDR1 MNHEY, CDR2 SMNVEV (reference sequence). Germline trimming cut 5 bases from V and 10 bases from J; bases unmatched to any gene: 8. The CDR3 spells CASSPLDRYEQFF. Written as DNA, the CDR3 is TGTGCCAGCAGTCCCCTGGACAGGTACGAGCAGTTCTTC.

This clonotype was observed many times. The chain has TRBV5-1 and TRBJ1-3; tentatively, D is TRBD1 (5 bases). The CDR3 loop spans 16 amino acids. Germline CDR1 and CDR2: SGHRS and YFSETQ. V was clipped by 4 bases and J by 0 bases, with 14 bases between them. This CDR3 is CASSAYDRISGNTIYF. The DNA for the CDR3 is TGCGCCAGCAGCGCCTACGACAGAATCTCTGGAAACACCATATATTTT.

The chain is built from TRBV6-1 and TRBJ1-3; D is unclear. The CDR3 has 15 residues. CDR1 is MNHNS and CDR2 is SASEGT in the germline V gene. The ends were cut back, 1 base at V and 0 bases at J, with 7 bases in the middle. CDR3 coding DNA: TGTGCCAGCAGTGAAGGCCGTAACTCTGGAAACACCATATATTTT. Encoded protein: CASSEGRNSGNTIYF.

The genes are TRBV7-6 and TRBJ2-5; no clear D gene. Germline CDR1 and CDR2: SGHVS and FNYEAQ. The V end was cut by 4 bases, the J end by 3 bases, with 9 bases between. The CDR3 has 13 residues. The CDR3 region is CASSWAEKETQYF. CDR3 sequence (DNA): TGTGCCAGCAGCTGGGCGGAAAAAGAGACCCAGTACTTC.

At least ten counts were recorded for this clonotype. The chain employs TRBV12-3 or TRBV12-4 and TRBJ1-5; D remains ambiguous. This CDR3 comprises 15 residues. The V end was cut by 7 bases, the J end by 0 bases, with 13 bases between. The CDR3 region is CASTLGSGSNQPQHF. CDR3 coding DNA: TGTGCCAGCACTTTGGGGTCAGGTAGCAATCAGCCCCAGCATTTT.

This clonotype was observed many times. This chain links TRBV10-2 with TRBJ1-1; D uncertain. The CDR3 loop spans 14 amino acids. With 0 bases removed from V and 4 bases from J, the gap between germline ends came to 9 bases. In germline, CDR1 is WSHSY, CDR2 SAAADI. CDR3 nucleotides: TGCGCCAGCAGTGAGTCTTTTCTGACCACTGAAGCTTTCTTT. This codes for CASSESFLTTEAFF.

This clonotype was counted ten times or more. This rearrangement joins TRBV12-3 or TRBV12-4 to TRBJ2-3; 9 bases align to TRBD2. V gave up 1 base and J gave up 8 bases; unmatched junction bases: 25. The CDR3 is made up of 21 amino acids. CDR3 sequence reads: CASSLVTRGLAGSPGMGTQYF. The CDR3 DNA reads as TGTGCCAGCAGTTTAGTTACTCGGGGGCTAGCGGGGAGTCCGGGGATGGGTACGCAGTATTTT.

This clonotype was picked up many times. The chain has TRBV10-2 and TRBJ2-3; D call uncertain. Trimming took 4 bases from V and 3 from J, leaving 20 bases between them. The CDR3 is 17 amino acids. CDR1 and CDR2 (germline): WSHSY, SAAADI. The chain's CDR3 is CASSGFFRAGTTDTQYF. The CDR3 DNA follows: TGCGCCAGCAGTGGTTTTTTTAGGGCCGGAACAACAGATACGCAGTATTTT.

This clonotype was seen many times. The chain carries TRBV12-3 or TRBV12-4 and TRBJ2-7; D gene uncertain. The CDR3 loop spans 14 amino acids. Between the trimmed V and J ends, which lost 7 bases and 2 bases, there was a span of 15 bases. This CDR3 is CASTAATVAYEQYF. CDR3 bases: TGTGCCAGCACCGCCGCCACAGTAGCCTACGAGCAGTACTTC.